This passage covers 21 T cell receptor beta chains from one sample sequenced in a study of long-term antiretroviral therapy in people with HIV. Run at survey level, the immunoSEQ assay was version v3.0. The table came from immunoSEQ multiplex PCR; TCRdb's copy has only in-frame clones and leaves some out. The data contain 20,000 to 25,000 clones, approximately 85% of them seen just once; the ten biggest clones take up 6% to 8%. Sequences were derived from unsorted PBMCs, sampled 1.5 years after starting antiretroviral therapy. Every receptor here comes from a man aged 25 to 45 with HIV.

This chain joins TRBV4-3 and TRBJ2-1, with 8 bases identical to TRBD1. CDR3 length: 16 amino acids. V was clipped by 0 bases and J by 1 base; unmatched bases: 2. Germline values: CDR1 LGHNA, CDR2 YSLEER. The CDR3 DNA sequence: TGCGCCAGCAGCCAAGATCGACAGGGGTCCTACAATGAGCAGTTCTTC. It is translated as CASSQDRQGSYNEQFF.

The CDR3 DNA is TGTGCCAGCAGGAGGGGGGTAGCTAACTATGGCTACACCTTC. Encoded protein: CASRRGVANYGYTF. This sequence joins TRBV28 and TRBJ1-2; D might be TRBD1 (6 bases). CDR1 MDHEN and CDR2 SYDVKM come from the germline V gene. Trimming stripped 6 bases from V and 0 bases from J, with 11 bases between. The CDR3 loop spans 14 amino acids.

V usage is TRBV28 and J usage is TRBJ1-5; D is undetermined. The V end was cut by 2 bases, the J end by 2 bases, with 1 base between. The CDR3 runs 12 residues. Germline V gene data show CDR1 as MDHEN and CDR2 as SYDVKM. In DNA form, the CDR3 reads TGTGCCAGCAGTTTAGGCAATCAGCCCCAGCATTTT. This encodes CASSLGNQPQHF.

The rearrangement uses TRBV15 and TRBJ2-3; 13 bases line up with TRBD2. After removal of 3 bases from V and 0 bases from J, the junction contained 9 bases not matched to a gene. CDR1 is LNHNV, CDR2 YYDKDF, per germline (reference sequence). The CDR3 extends over 19 amino acids. CDR3 in DNA: TGTGCCACCAGCAGTGATCCCCCGGGACTAGCGGGAAGCACAGATACGCAGTATTTT. As protein: CATSSDPPGLAGSTDTQYF.

The CDR3 nucleotides are TGTGCCAGCAGCTTAGTTCCCTCTGGGGCCAACGTCCTGACTTTC. It specifies CASSLVPSGANVLTF. The genes are TRBV7-2 and TRBJ2-6; no clear D. CDR1 is SGHTA and CDR2 is FQGNSA in the germline V gene. The V end lost 1 base, the J end lost 0 bases, and 4 bases lay between the germline ends. The CDR3 covers 15 residues.

J is TRBJ1-5 and V is TRBV15; no definite D call. V was cut by 5 bases and J by 7 bases, with 12 bases left in between. The V gene's germline CDR1 is LNHNV and CDR2 YYDKDF (reference sequence). CDR3 length: 13 residues. The CDR3 protein is CATSRSREQPQHF. The CDR3 region has the DNA TGTGCCACCAGCCGATCCCGGGAACAGCCCCAGCATTTT.

The chain combines TRBV28 with TRBJ2-1, with D possibly TRBD2 on 6 matching bases. Deletions cut 6 bases from V and 7 bases from J, with 13 bases between. The germline gives CDR1 MDHEN, CDR2 SYDVKM. The CDR3 length is 13 residues. For the CDR3, the DNA is TGTGCCAGCAGCCAGGGACTCCATAATGAGCAGTTCTTC. Protein product: CASSQGLHNEQFF.

The J gene is TRBJ2-7, the V gene TRBV4-3; 8 bases agree with TRBD1. Germline CDR1 reads LGHNA; CDR2 reads YSLEER. V lost 2 bases and J lost 7; bases outside the gene matches: 4. This CDR3 region has 13 residues. CDR3 coding DNA: TGCGCCAGCAGCCAACGGACAGGGTGGGAGCAGTACTTC. Translation: CASSQRTGWEQYF.

The chain joins TRBV6-1 to TRBJ1-4; 9 positions match TRBD1. There are 15 residues in the CDR3. Germline V CDR1 and CDR2: MNHNS, SASEGT. Trimming removed 5 bases from V and 7 bases from J; junction bases left unmatched: 8. CDR3 nucleotide sequence: TGTGCCAGCAGTACGGACAGGGGAACGGGTGAAAAACTGTTTTTT. Protein: CASSTDRGTGEKLFF.

This clone has just a few counts. The V and J genes are TRBV28 and TRBJ2-7; D uncertain. The CDR3 sequence is 12 residues long. Germline lookup yields CDR1 MDHEN and CDR2 SYDVKM. V was pared by 3 bases and J by 9 bases, with 12 bases between. The CDR3 DNA follows: TGTGCCAGCAGTTTTGGGTCCTTCGGGCAGTACTTC. Amino acid sequence: CASSFGSFGQYF.

This clone has just one count. The CDR3 DNA follows: TGTGCCTGGAGTGTATTGGGCGGGGGAGACACCGGGGAGCTGTTTTTT. This encodes CAWSVLGGGDTGELFF. The V call is TRBV30, the J call TRBJ2-2, with 7 bases aligning to TRBD2. The germline gives CDR1 GTSNPN, CDR2 SVGIG (reference sequence). This CDR3 comprises 16 residues. Trimming cost V 0 bases and J 3 bases; bases outside gene matches: 7.

The sample holds one count of this clone. The chain uses TRBV28 and TRBJ2-2, with unresolved D. Germline V gene lookup returns CDR1 MDHEN and CDR2 SYDVKM. The CDR3 is 14 amino acids. Trimming cost V 6 bases and J 2 bases, with 10 bases left between them. The CDR3 spells CASRAPTNTGELFF. CDR3 DNA: TGTGCCAGCAGGGCCCCTACTAACACCGGGGAGCTGTTTTTT.

CDR3 nucleotides: TGTGCCAGCATGGCTAGCGGGAGTATCTACGAGCAGTACTTC. Its protein is CASMASGSIYEQYF. The genes are TRBV6-1 and TRBJ2-7; TRBD2 agrees at 10 bases. Germline V CDR1 and CDR2: MNHNS, SASEGT. The CDR3 is 14 amino acids. Unmatched junction bases numbered 6, after V lost 7 bases and J lost 3 bases.

The rearrangement joins TRBV30 to TRBJ2-3; TRBD1 might be the D (6 bases). The CDR3 length is 15 residues. Germline-derived CDR1 and CDR2 are GTSNPN and SVGIG (reference sequence). V dropped 4 bases and J dropped 0 bases, with 14 bases sitting between them. The DNA of the CDR3 is TGTGCCTGGATTAACCGGGACATTAGCACAGATACGCAGTATTTT. Translated: CAWINRDISTDTQYF.

The genes are TRBV6-5 and TRBJ2-1; weak D call: TRBD2 (5 bases). The germline V gene has CDR1 MNHEY and CDR2 SVGAGI. The CDR3 has 14 amino acids. Trimming cost V 0 bases and J 4 bases, with 7 bases left between them. The chain's CDR3 is CASSYSRVYNEQFF. CDR3 DNA: TGTGCCAGCAGTTACTCGAGGGTTTACAATGAGCAGTTCTTC.

The rearrangement uses TRBV19 and TRBJ2-1; D possibly corresponds to TRBD2 (5 bases). In germline, CDR1 is LNHDA, CDR2 SQIVND (reference sequence). CDR3 size: 16 residues. The V end was cut by 5 bases, the J end by 10 bases, with 24 bases between. The CDR3, as DNA: TGTGCCAGTAGTCCACGGACTCACAGCCGGCGCCCGGAGCAGTTCTTC. Translating gives CASSPRTHSRRPEQFF. The complete variable domain, with remaining parts taken from reference TRBV19 and TRBJ2-1, reads DGGITQSPKYLFRKEGQNVTLSCEQNLNHDAMYWYRQDPGQGLRLIYYSQIVNDFQKGDIAEGYSVSREKKESFPLTVTSAQKNPTAFYLCASSPRTHSRRPEQFFGPGTRLTVL.

CDR3 sequence reads: CASSYQLGDTEAFF. Written as DNA, the CDR3 is TGCGCCAGCAGCTATCAACTGGGGGACACTGAAGCTTTCTTT. The V call is TRBV5-1, the J call TRBJ1-1; tentative D call: TRBD1 (5 bases). There are 14 residues in the CDR3. V dropped 3 bases and J dropped 3 bases, with 12 bases sitting between them. Germline CDR1 is SGHRS and CDR2 is YFSETQ.

The chain employs TRBV7-2 and TRBJ2-1; D gene uncertain. This CDR3 is built from 14 residues. Between the trimmed V and J ends, which lost 1 base and 3 bases, there was a span of 7 bases. Germline V gene data show CDR1 as SGHTA and CDR2 as FQGNSA. CDR3 bases: TGTGCCAGCAGCTTAGAGGTGGGCTACAATGAGCAGTTCTTC. As protein: CASSLEVGYNEQFF.

The rearrangement links TRBV6-1 to TRBJ2-7; 7 nucleotides align to TRBD1. Germline trimming cut 4 bases from V and 1 base from J; bases unmatched to any gene: 7. Germline V CDR1 and CDR2: MNHNS, SASEGT. The CDR3 runs to 15 residues. DNA of the CDR3: TGTGCCAGCAGTGGGACCTGGGACAGTTCCTACGAGCAGTACTTC. It codes for CASSGTWDSSYEQYF.

The chain carries TRBV28 and TRBJ2-3; D gene unclear. Per germline, CDR1 MDHEN and CDR2 SYDVKM. The CDR3 is made up of 16 amino acids. Trimming stripped 3 bases from V and 1 base from J, with 14 bases between. The CDR3 bases are TGTGCCAGCAGTTTCCCGGTTACCTCTGGCACAGATACGCAGTATTTT. It yields the protein CASSFPVTSGTDTQYF.

The rearrangement joins TRBV9 to TRBJ2-1; the D call may be TRBD1 or TRBD2 (6 bases each). Germline V gene data show CDR1 as SGDLS and CDR2 as YYNGEE. The CDR3 totals 15 residues. V was trimmed by 3 bases and J by 3 bases, leaving 13 bases between them. The CDR3 region has the DNA TGTGCCAGCAGCGCGGCTAGGGGGGACTACAATGAGCAGTTCTTC. Its protein is CASSAARGDYNEQFF.